This TCR beta chain was identified during a study of blood T cell repertoires in COVID-19. Study-level background: Spain, Italy and the United States supplied samples that represented acute and convalescent COVID-19. PBMCs, B-cell-depleted T cells, or T cells were the source of the cDNA or gDNA that made up the material.

The germline gives CDR1 SGHTA, CDR2 FQGNSA. The CDR3 covers 16 residues. The junction had 13 bases not matched to a gene; V was cut back by 7 bases and J by 5 bases. Per the authors' pipeline: For nucleated cells, counts were estimated from reference gene primer amplification. The repertoire was sequenced with immunoSEQ multiplex PCR; TCRdb's copy has only in-frame clones and lacks some. D and trimming were read from the DNA, whereas the V and J calls and clone size are those reported in that table. Among around 140,000 clones, about three quarters were seen once, and the ten largest hold just under 2%.

The origin of this receptor is a woman in her sixties with acute or convalescent COVID-19. What was sequenced was peripheral blood. The chain combines TRBV7-2 with TRBJ2-1, with 8 bases matching TRBD2. The CDR3 region is CASNLYRSGGNNEQFF. The CDR3 region has the DNA TGTGCCAGCAACCTATATCGCTCGGGGGGGAACAATGAGCAGTTCTTC.